Each of the 31 T cell receptor beta chains below was sequenced from the same sample in a study of identical twins. TCRdb analysed the 5' RACE reads with MiXCR anew, one entry per CDR3 protein. The table lists about 660,000 distinct CDR3 sequences, 8.5% to 9% of them singletons. These sequences were also reported in another study, on yellow fever vaccine responses in identical twins.

The sequenced material came from PBMCs. The source is a woman aged 18-29 years in good health.

This clonotype was seen a few times. The CDR3 DNA reads as TGTGCCAGCAGTTCGGCCTGGGGTAGCGACATTCAGTACTTC. Encoded protein: CASSSAWGSDIQYF. The chain combines TRBV28 with TRBJ2-4, with D perhaps matching TRBD2 (5 bases). The CDR3 is made up of 14 amino acids. Germline-derived CDR1 and CDR2 are MDHEN and SYDVKM. Trimming cost V 4 bases and J 8 bases, with 15 bases left between them.

CDR3: CASSTLSLAAQETQYF. The DNA for the CDR3 is TGCGCCAGCAGCACGCTCTCCCTAGCGGCACAAGAGACCCAGTACTTC. This chain links TRBV5-1 with TRBJ2-5; 7 bases match TRBD2. This CDR3 spans 16 amino acids. Germline V gene sequence: CDR1 SGHRS, CDR2 YFSETQ. J gave up 2 bases and V 4 bases, and 11 bases lay outside the gene matches.

This clonotype was recorded many times. The chain employs TRBV12-3 or TRBV12-4 and TRBJ2-7; D perhaps matches TRBD2 (5 bases). The V end lost 5 bases, the J end lost 5 bases, and 19 bases lay between the germline ends. The CDR3 covers 15 residues. The CDR3 loop is CASSISRLAYDEQYF. Here the CDR3 DNA reads TGTGCCAGCAGTATCTCCCGGCTAGCTTACGACGAGCAGTACTTC.

This clonotype was observed a handful of times. The chain uses TRBV6-2 or TRBV6-3 and TRBJ1-5; TRBD1 might be the D (6 bases). Germline CDR1 reads MNHEY; CDR2 reads SVGEGT. With 5 bases removed from V and 7 bases from J, the gap between germline ends came to 18 bases. This CDR3 spans 15 amino acids. CDR3 in amino acids: CASSQESQGPQPQHF. CDR3 in DNA: TGTGCCAGCAGTCAAGAATCACAGGGCCCCCAGCCCCAGCATTTT.

This clonotype was seen repeatedly, ten times or more. The gene calls are TRBV29-1 and TRBJ2-1, with 8 bases aligning to TRBD2. Germline lookup yields CDR1 SQVTM and CDR2 ANQGSEA. V was pared by 1 base and J by 8 bases, with 10 bases of the junction left unmatched. The CDR3 runs 15 residues. CDR3: CSVEGPSGRGDEQFF. CDR3 sequence (DNA): TGCAGCGTTGAAGGTCCCAGCGGGAGAGGCGATGAGCAGTTCTTC.

This clonotype was seen a handful of times. The J gene is TRBJ2-2, the V gene TRBV27, with D perhaps being TRBD1 or TRBD2 (5 bases each). The germline gives CDR1 MNHEY, CDR2 SMNVEV (reference sequence). The CDR3 consists of 16 residues. V dropped 5 bases and J dropped 7 bases, with 20 bases sitting between them. The CDR3 loop reads CASSLTRDVRYGELFF. As DNA, the CDR3 is TGTGCCAGCAGTCTAACCCGGGACGTAAGATACGGGGAGCTGTTTTTT.

The sample holds many counts of this clonotype. V and J are TRBV5-1 and TRBJ2-7; 8 bases match TRBD1. The ends lost 5 bases at V and 3 bases at J; junction bases unmatched: 7. The length of the CDR3 is 14 residues. Germline CDR1 and CDR2: SGHRS and YFSETQ. CDR3 in DNA: TGCGCCAGCAGTTACCGGACAGGGCACTACGAGCAGTACTTC. This gives the protein CASSYRTGHYEQYF. The complete variable domain, with remaining parts taken from reference TRBV5-1 and TRBJ2-7, reads KAGVTQTPRYLIKTRGQQVTLSCSPISGHRSVSWYQQTPGQGLQFLFEYFSETQRNKGNFPGRFSGRQFSNSRSEMNVSTLELGDSALYLCASSYRTGHYEQYFGPGTRLTVT.

This clonotype was seen a few times. V usage is TRBV30 and J usage is TRBJ2-1, with 11 nucleotides matching TRBD2. The CDR3 sequence is 13 residues long. The junction had 3 bases not matched to a gene; V was cut back by 4 bases and J by 7 bases. In germline, CDR1 is GTSNPN, CDR2 SVGIG (reference sequence). CDR3 residues: CAWNLAGGNEQFF. The CDR3 DNA follows: TGTGCCTGGAACCTAGCGGGGGGTAATGAGCAGTTCTTC.

In its sample, this clonotype was seen many times. This chain joins TRBV5-1 and TRBJ1-1; 10 bases match TRBD1. V lost 2 bases to trimming and J lost 8 bases; unmatched junction nucleotides: 6. The germline V gene encodes CDR1 SGHRS and CDR2 YFSETQ. The CDR3 totals 14 residues. CDR3 nucleotide sequence: TGCGCCAGCAGCTTAGAGACAGGGGGCTTCGAAGCTTTCTTT. Amino acids: CASSLETGGFEAFF. The full variable domain, rest sourced from reference TRBV5-1 and TRBJ1-1, is KAGVTQTPRYLIKTRGQQVTLSCSPISGHRSVSWYQQTPGQGLQFLFEYFSETQRNKGNFPGRFSGRQFSNSRSEMNVSTLELGDSALYLCASSLETGGFEAFFGQGTRLTVV.

The chain combines TRBV6-1 with TRBJ1-6; the D is unclear. V lost 4 bases and J lost 7, with 11 bases in between. Germline V CDR1 and CDR2: MNHNS, SASEGT. The CDR3 sequence is 14 residues long. CDR3 sequence: CASSGMDWNSPLHF. The CDR3 coding sequence is TGTGCCAGCAGTGGAATGGATTGGAATTCACCCCTCCACTTT.

This chain connects TRBV4-1 to TRBJ2-3; 8 nucleotides match TRBD1. V was clipped by 1 base and J by 0 bases; unmatched bases: 15. The CDR3 totals 20 residues. Germline lookup yields CDR1 MGHRA and CDR2 YSYEKL. In nucleotides, the CDR3 is TGCGCCAGCAGCCAAGTTCCCCGGGTTCAGGGGGCGCGAAGCACAGATACGCAGTATTTT. Translating gives CASSQVPRVQGARSTDTQYF.

The chain has TRBV13 and TRBJ2-7; 9 nucleotides agree with TRBD2. The junction had 4 bases not matched to a gene; V was cut back by 5 bases and J by 2 bases. Per germline, CDR1 PRHDT and CDR2 FYEKMQ (reference sequence). The CDR3 is 14 amino acids. The CDR3 nucleotides are TGTGCCAGCAGCCTTAGGACTAGCGCCTACGAGCAGTACTTC. Residues: CASSLRTSAYEQYF.

J is TRBJ2-3 and V is TRBV9; 7 positions agree with TRBD2. The CDR3 loop spans 15 amino acids. The germline gives CDR1 SGDLS, CDR2 YYNGEE. V lost 4 bases and J lost 5; bases outside the gene matches: 10. CDR3 in amino acids: CASSPGTTRLDTQYF. DNA for the CDR3: TGTGCCAGCAGCCCCGGGACTACGCGTCTAGATACGCAGTATTTT.

V and J are TRBV7-2 and TRBJ2-4; D is possibly TRBD2 (5 bases). The CDR3 is made up of 15 amino acids. The V gene lost 5 bases and the J gene lost 3 bases, with 14 bases spanning the gap. Looked up from germline, CDR1 is SGHTA and CDR2 is FQGNSA. The CDR3 loop is CASSPDQAGKNIQYF. The CDR3 nucleotides are TGTGCCAGCAGCCCGGACCAGGCGGGCAAAAACATTCAGTACTTC.

This clonotype was counted only a few times. The CDR3 nucleotides read TGTGCCAGCAGCTTAAATGCAGTTAACTATGGCTACACCTTC. Its translation: CASSLNAVNYGYTF. This sequence joins TRBV11-2 and TRBJ1-2, with unresolved D. The germline V and J ends were trimmed by 2 bases and 1 base, with 8 bases remaining between them. The CDR3 is made up of 14 amino acids. The germline CDR1 and CDR2 sequences are SGHAT and FQNNGV.

This clonotype showed up just a few times. The chain combines TRBV4-3 with TRBJ2-1; D ambiguous. The CDR3 runs to 13 residues. The V end was cut by 0 bases, the J end by 9 bases, with 9 bases between. CDR1 is LGHNA, CDR2 YSLEER, per germline. The CDR3 DNA follows: TGCGCCAGCAGCCAAGATAATGGGTTTGAGCAGTTCTTC. Protein product: CASSQDNGFEQFF.

The V gene is TRBV28, the J gene TRBJ2-1; TRBD2 matches at 8 bases. This CDR3 has 19 residues. Germline CDR1 is MDHEN and CDR2 is SYDVKM. With 2 bases clipped from V and 6 bases from J, the junction kept 18 bases outside the gene matches. CDR3 region: CASSLRRGGFQMGPNEQFF. In DNA form, the CDR3 reads TGTGCCAGCAGTTTAAGACGGGGGGGCTTTCAAATGGGTCCCAATGAGCAGTTCTTC.

The chain couples TRBV12-3 or TRBV12-4 to TRBJ2-4; D is unresolved. Trimming removed 4 bases at V and 0 bases at J, with 13 bases between. This CDR3 region has 16 residues. The CDR3 DNA reads as TGTGCCAGCAGTTCCGGTCGCCGATTAGCCAAAAACATTCAGTACTTC. It encodes CASSSGRRLAKNIQYF.

This clonotype has more than one count but fewer than ten. V is TRBV12-3 or TRBV12-4 and J is TRBJ2-2; weak D call: TRBD2 (5 bases). CDR3 size: 15 residues. The V end lost 3 bases, the J end lost 0 bases, and 8 bases lay between the germline ends. The CDR3, as DNA: TGTGCCAGCAGTTTTTACGGGGCGAACACCGGGGAGCTGTTTTTT. Protein product: CASSFYGANTGELFF.

This clonotype was detected a few times. The rearrangement joins TRBV10-2 to TRBJ1-5; 9 positions agree with TRBD1. The trim removed 6 bases at V and 5 bases at J, leaving 5 bases unmatched. Germline V gene lookup returns CDR1 WSHSY and CDR2 SAAADI. The length of the CDR3 is 14 residues. In nucleotides, the CDR3 is TGCGCCAGCAGAGAGGGGACAGGGTATCAGCCCCAGCATTTT. Protein: CASREGTGYQPQHF.

The gene calls are TRBV20-1 and TRBJ2-5; weak D call: TRBD2 (6 bases). The germline V gene encodes CDR1 DFQATT and CDR2 SNEGSKA (reference sequence). Trimming removed 7 bases at V and 5 bases at J, with 23 bases between. This CDR3 spans 15 amino acids. The CDR3 DNA reads as TGCAGTGAGCGGCCCGGGAGTGCTGGCGGGGAGACCCAGTACTTC. Translated, it gives CSERPGSAGGETQYF.

This clonotype was observed at least ten times. The rearrangement links TRBV7-6 to TRBJ2-7; 7 bases match TRBD1. V dropped 5 bases and J dropped 3; count of bases not matched to a gene: 7. The CDR3 totals 14 residues. Germline V gives CDR1 SGHVS, CDR2 FNYEAQ. The CDR3 sequence is CASSRRQGIYEQYF. Here the CDR3 DNA reads TGTGCCAGCAGCCGTCGACAGGGTATCTACGAGCAGTACTTC.

V is TRBV10-3 and J is TRBJ2-3; 10 positions agree with TRBD1. Unmatched junction bases numbered 4, after V lost 6 bases and J lost 1 base. Germline V lookup: CDR1 ENHRY, CDR2 SYGVKD. The length of the CDR3 is 15 residues. The DNA for the CDR3 is TGTGCCATCAGGACGGGACAGGGGCGCACAGATACGCAGTATTTT. It specifies CAIRTGQGRTDTQYF.

As to this clonotype: One end of the junction does not line up with germline, which may come from a read error. J is TRBJ2-2 and V is TRBV3-1; unclear D gene. CDR3 length: 12 residues. CDR1 LGHDT and CDR2 YNNKEL come from the germline V gene (reference sequence). The CDR3, as DNA: TGTGCCAGGAGCCTCCTCACCGGGGAGCTGTTTTTT. This gives the protein CARSLLTGELFF.

The V call is TRBV15, the J call TRBJ2-1; D may be TRBD2 (5 bases). CDR3 length: 16 amino acids. V lost 0 bases and J lost 7, with 16 bases in between. Germline assignment: CDR1 LNHNV and CDR2 YYDKDF (reference sequence). The CDR3 DNA follows: TGTGCCACCAGCAGAGATGGGTTAGGACTCCCGAATGAGCAGTTCTTC. This codes for CATSRDGLGLPNEQFF.

This clonotype was recorded at least ten times. In DNA form, the CDR3 reads TGCGCCAGCAGCTTGGGACCGTTGAACACCGGGGAGCTGTTTTTT. Translating it yields CASSLGPLNTGELFF. The V and J genes are TRBV5-1 and TRBJ2-2, with D unresolved. The germline V and J ends were trimmed by 0 bases and 1 base, with 7 bases remaining between them. The CDR3 has 15 residues. Germline V gene data show CDR1 as SGHRS and CDR2 as YFSETQ.

This clonotype was observed at least ten times. V and J are TRBV7-6 and TRBJ2-7; perhaps TRBD1 as D (6 bases). This CDR3 comprises 13 residues. Trimming stripped 5 bases from V and 2 bases from J, with 10 bases between. The germline V gene encodes CDR1 SGHVS and CDR2 FNYEAQ. The CDR3 DNA reads as TGTGCCAGCAGCACTACAGGGACCTACGAGCAGTACTTC. Its translation is CASSTTGTYEQYF.

The chain combines TRBV28 with TRBJ2-7, with D uncertain. Trimming removed 3 bases from V and 2 bases from J, with 8 bases in between. Germline-derived CDR1 and CDR2 are MDHEN and SYDVKM. This CDR3 is built from 13 residues. CDR3 DNA: TGTGCCAGCAGTTTGAGCTACCCCTACGAGCAGTACTTC. This encodes CASSLSYPYEQYF.

This rearrangement joins TRBV15 to TRBJ2-2; 8 bases fit TRBD1. Trimming at V came to 0 bases and at J to 3 bases, leaving 0 bases not matched to a gene. The germline V gene encodes CDR1 LNHNV and CDR2 YYDKDF (reference sequence). The CDR3 totals 15 residues. In nucleotides, the CDR3 is TGTGCCACCAGCAGAGAACAGGGGGACACCGGGGAGCTGTTTTTT. Amino acids: CATSREQGDTGELFF.

This clonotype showed up many times. The chain is built from TRBV6-1 and TRBJ2-3; 8 bases are a match to TRBD2. Germline loops: CDR1 MNHNS, CDR2 SASEGT. The trim removed 2 bases at V and 5 bases at J, leaving 12 bases unmatched. This CDR3 has 17 residues. The CDR3 bases are TGTGCCAGCAGTGAACTCCCTCGGGGGGGGGCGGTAGATACGCAGTATTTT. Translation: CASSELPRGGAVDTQYF.

The sample holds many counts of this clonotype. This rearrangement joins TRBV5-1 to TRBJ2-1; D remains unclear. This CDR3 contains 16 residues. CDR1 and CDR2 from the germline V gene are SGHRS and YFSETQ. Trimming cost V 4 bases and J 1 base, with 15 bases left between them. Here the CDR3 DNA reads TGCGCCAGCAGCATTGGTGGAATGGGGTCCTACAATGAGCAGTTCTTC. Translation gives CASSIGGMGSYNEQFF.